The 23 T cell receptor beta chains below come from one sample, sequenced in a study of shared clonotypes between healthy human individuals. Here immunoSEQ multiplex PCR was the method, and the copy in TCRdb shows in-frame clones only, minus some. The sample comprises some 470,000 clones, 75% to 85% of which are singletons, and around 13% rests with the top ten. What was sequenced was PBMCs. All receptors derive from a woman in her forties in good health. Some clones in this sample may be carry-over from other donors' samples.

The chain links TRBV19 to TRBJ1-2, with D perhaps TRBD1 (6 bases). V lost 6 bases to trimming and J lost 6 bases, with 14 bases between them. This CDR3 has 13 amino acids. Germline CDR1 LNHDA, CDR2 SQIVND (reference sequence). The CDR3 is CASRTTGGNGYTF. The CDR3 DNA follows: TGTGCCAGTAGGACGACAGGAGGAAATGGCTACACCTTC.

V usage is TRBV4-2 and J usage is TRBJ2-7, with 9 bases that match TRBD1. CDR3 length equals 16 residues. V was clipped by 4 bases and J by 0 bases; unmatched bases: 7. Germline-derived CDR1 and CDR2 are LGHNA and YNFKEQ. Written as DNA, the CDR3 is TGTGCCAGCAGCCCGGCCCGGGACAGGGTCTCCTACGAGCAGTACTTC. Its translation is CASSPARDRVSYEQYF.

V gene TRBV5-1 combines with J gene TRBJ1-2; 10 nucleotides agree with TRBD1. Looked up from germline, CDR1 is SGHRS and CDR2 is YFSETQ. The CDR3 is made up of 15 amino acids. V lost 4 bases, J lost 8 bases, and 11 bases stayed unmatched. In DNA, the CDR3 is TGCGCCAGCAGCGACGGGACAGGGGACTACCTGGGCTACACCTTC. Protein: CASSDGTGDYLGYTF.

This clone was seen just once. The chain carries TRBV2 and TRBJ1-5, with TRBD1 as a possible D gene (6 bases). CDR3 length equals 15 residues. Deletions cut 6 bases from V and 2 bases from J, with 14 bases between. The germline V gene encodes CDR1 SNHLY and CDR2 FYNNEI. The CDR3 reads CASRKQSGGNQPQHF. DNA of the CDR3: TGTGCCAGCAGGAAACAGTCAGGGGGCAATCAGCCCCAGCATTTT.

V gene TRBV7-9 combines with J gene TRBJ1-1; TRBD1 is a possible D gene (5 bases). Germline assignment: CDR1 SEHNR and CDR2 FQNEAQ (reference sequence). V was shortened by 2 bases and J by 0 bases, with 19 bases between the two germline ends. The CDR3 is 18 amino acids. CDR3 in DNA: TGTGCCAGCAGCTTAATTAGGAGATCGAGAGGGGTGAACACTGAAGCTTTCTTT. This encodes CASSLIRRSRGVNTEAFF. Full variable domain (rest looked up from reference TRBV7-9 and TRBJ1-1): DTGVSQNPRHKITKRGQNVTFRCDPISEHNRLYWYRQTLGQGPEFLTYFQNEAQLEKSRLLSDRFSAERPKGSFSTLEIQRTEQGDSAMYLCASSLIRRSRGVNTEAFFGQGTRLTVV.

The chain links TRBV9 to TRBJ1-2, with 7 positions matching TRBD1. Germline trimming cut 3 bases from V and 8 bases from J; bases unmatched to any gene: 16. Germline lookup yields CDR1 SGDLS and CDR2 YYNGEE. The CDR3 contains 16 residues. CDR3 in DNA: TGTGCCAGCAGCGCTAGGACAGGCTCCTTCTATGGGGGCTACACCTTC. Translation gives CASSARTGSFYGGYTF.

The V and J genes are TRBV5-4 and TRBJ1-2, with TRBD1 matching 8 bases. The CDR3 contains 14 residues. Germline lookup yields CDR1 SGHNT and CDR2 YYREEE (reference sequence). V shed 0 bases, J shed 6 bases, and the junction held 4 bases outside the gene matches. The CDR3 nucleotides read TGTGCCAGCAGCTTGGCCCAGGGGGCAGATGGCTACACCTTC. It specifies CASSLAQGADGYTF. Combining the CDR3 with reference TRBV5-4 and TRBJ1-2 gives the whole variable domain ETGVTQSPTHLIKTRGQQVTLRCSSQSGHNTVSWYQQALGQGPQFIFQYYREEENGRGNFPPRFSGLQFPNYSSELNVNALELDDSALYLCASSLAQGADGYTFGSGTRLTVV.

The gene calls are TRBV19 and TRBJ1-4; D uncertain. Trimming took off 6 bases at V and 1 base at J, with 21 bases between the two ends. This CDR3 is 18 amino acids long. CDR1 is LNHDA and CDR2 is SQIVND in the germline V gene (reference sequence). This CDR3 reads CASSRMDRALITNEKLFF. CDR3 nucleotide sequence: TGTGCCAGTAGCCGGATGGACCGAGCTCTCATAACTAATGAAAAACTGTTTTTT.

The CDR3 is CASSDLAGESTDTQYF. The CDR3 DNA is TGTGCCAGCAGTGACCTAGCGGGAGAGAGCACAGATACGCAGTATTTT. The chain recombines TRBV6-1 with TRBJ2-3; 10 bases align to TRBD2. V dropped 3 bases and J dropped 0; count of bases not matched to a gene: 3. This CDR3 has 16 amino acids. Germline-derived CDR1 and CDR2 are MNHNS and SASEGT.

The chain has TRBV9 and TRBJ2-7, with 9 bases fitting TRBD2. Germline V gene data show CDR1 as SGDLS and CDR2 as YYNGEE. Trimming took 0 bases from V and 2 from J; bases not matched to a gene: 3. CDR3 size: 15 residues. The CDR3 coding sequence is TGTGCCAGCAGCGTAGGGGCTAGCGGGGCCTACGAGCAGTACTTC. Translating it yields CASSVGASGAYEQYF.

The CDR3 reads CASSQIPLRGYEQYF. The CDR3 nucleotides are TGCGCCAGCAGCCAAATCCCGCTCAGGGGGTACGAGCAGTACTTC. V and J are TRBV4-1 and TRBJ2-7, with 7 bases that match TRBD1. Trimming at V came to 2 bases and at J to 4 bases, leaving 8 bases not matched to a gene. The CDR3 length is 15 residues. The V gene's germline CDR1 is MGHRA and CDR2 YSYEKL.

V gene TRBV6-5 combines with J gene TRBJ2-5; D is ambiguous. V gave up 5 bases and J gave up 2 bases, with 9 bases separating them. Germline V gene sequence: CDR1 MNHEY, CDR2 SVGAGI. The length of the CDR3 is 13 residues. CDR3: CASSRLVQETQYF. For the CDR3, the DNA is TGTGCCAGCAGTCGTTTGGTACAAGAGACCCAGTACTTC.

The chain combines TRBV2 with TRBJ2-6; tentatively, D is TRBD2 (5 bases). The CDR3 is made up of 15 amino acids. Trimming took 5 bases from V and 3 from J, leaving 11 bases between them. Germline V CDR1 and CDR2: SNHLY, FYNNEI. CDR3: CASSFASSGANVLTF. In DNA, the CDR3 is TGTGCCAGCAGTTTCGCTAGCAGTGGGGCCAACGTCCTGACTTTC.

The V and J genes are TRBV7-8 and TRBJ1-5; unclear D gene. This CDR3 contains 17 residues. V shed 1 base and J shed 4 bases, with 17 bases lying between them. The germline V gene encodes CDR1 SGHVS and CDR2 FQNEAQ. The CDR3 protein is CASSLGVGSGANQPQHF. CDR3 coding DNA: TGTGCCAGCAGCTTAGGAGTAGGGTCAGGAGCTAATCAGCCCCAGCATTTT.

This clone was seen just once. CDR3 sequence: CASSPRSGSGETQYF. CDR3 nucleotide sequence: TGCGCCAGCAGCCCCCGAAGCGGGAGTGGAGAGACCCAGTACTTC. V and J are TRBV5-1 and TRBJ2-5; 8 bases are a match to TRBD2. The length of the CDR3 is 15 residues. Per the germline V gene, CDR1 is SGHRS and CDR2 is YFSETQ. Trimming removed 4 bases from V and 4 bases from J; junction bases left unmatched: 9.

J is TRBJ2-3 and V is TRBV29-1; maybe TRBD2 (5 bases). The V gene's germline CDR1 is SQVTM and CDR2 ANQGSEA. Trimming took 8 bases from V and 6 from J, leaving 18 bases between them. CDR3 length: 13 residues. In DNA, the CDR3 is TGCAGCCTGGAGGCCTTTCCGCTGGATACGCAGTATTTT. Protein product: CSLEAFPLDTQYF.

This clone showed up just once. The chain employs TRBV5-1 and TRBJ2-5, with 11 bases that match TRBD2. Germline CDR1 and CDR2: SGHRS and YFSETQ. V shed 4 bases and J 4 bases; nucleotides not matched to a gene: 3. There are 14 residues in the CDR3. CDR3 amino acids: CASSSSGRGETQYF. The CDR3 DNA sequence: TGCGCCAGCAGCAGTAGCGGGAGGGGAGAGACCCAGTACTTC.

The CDR3 DNA is TGTGCCAGCAGTTTATGGACGACAGGGGGGGGGACAGATACGCAGTATTTT. Protein: CASSLWTTGGGTDTQYF. V usage is TRBV28 and J usage is TRBJ2-3, with 9 bases matching TRBD1. With V trimmed by 0 bases and J by 3 bases, 7 bases remained unmatched. Germline CDR1 and CDR2: MDHEN and SYDVKM. The CDR3 has 17 residues. Drawing the rest from reference TRBV28 and TRBJ2-3, the complete variable domain is DVKVTQSSRYLVKRTGEKVFLECVQDMDHENMFWYRQDPGLGLRLIYFSYDVKMKEKGDIPEGYSVSREKKERFSLILESASTNQTSMYLCASSLWTTGGGTDTQYFGPGTRLTVL.

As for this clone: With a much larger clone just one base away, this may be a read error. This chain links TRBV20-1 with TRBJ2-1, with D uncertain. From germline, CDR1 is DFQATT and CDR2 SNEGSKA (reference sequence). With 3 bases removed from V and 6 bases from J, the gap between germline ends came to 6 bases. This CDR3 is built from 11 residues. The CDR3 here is CSASKLNEQFF. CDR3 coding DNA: TGCAGTGCTAGTAAGCTCAATGAGCAGTTCTTC.

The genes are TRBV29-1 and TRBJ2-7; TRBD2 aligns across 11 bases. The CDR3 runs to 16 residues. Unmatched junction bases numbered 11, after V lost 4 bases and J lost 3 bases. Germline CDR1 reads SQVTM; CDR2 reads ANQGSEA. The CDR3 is CSVGQGLAGPDYEQYF. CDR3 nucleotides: TGCAGCGTTGGACAAGGACTAGCGGGCCCGGACTACGAGCAGTACTTC.

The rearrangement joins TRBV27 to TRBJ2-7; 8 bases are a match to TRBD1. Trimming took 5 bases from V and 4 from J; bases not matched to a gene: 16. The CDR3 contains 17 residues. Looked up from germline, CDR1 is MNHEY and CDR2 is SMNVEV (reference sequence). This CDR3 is CASSAPGQETRGYEQYF. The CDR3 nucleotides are TGTGCCAGCAGTGCTCCGGGACAGGAGACTAGGGGATACGAGCAGTACTTC.

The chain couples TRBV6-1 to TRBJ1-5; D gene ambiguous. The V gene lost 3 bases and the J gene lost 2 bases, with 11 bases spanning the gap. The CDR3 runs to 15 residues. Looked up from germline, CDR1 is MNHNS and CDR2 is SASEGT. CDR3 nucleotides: TGTGCCAGCAGTGATGAGGCACACCGCAATCAGCCCCAGCATTTT. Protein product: CASSDEAHRNQPQHF.

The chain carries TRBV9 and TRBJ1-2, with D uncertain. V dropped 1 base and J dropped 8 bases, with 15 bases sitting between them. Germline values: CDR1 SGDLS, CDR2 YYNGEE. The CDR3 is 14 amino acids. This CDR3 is CASSVNGGNRGYTF. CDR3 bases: TGTGCCAGCAGCGTAAATGGAGGGAATCGCGGCTACACCTTC.